This T cell receptor (beta chain) was identified in a study of T cells in Graves' hyperthyroidism and ophthalmopathy. V gave up 0 bases and J gave up 4 bases, with 12 bases separating them. CDR1 LNHNV and CDR2 YYDKDF come from the germline V gene (reference sequence). The CDR3 is made up of 16 amino acids. Whole-study findings and limits: Most thyroid clonotypes that were expanded above 0.001 also turned up in blood. A median about 6.2 months before onset, the model predicted ophthalmopathy.

This clonotype came up many times. Its antigen is unidentified. RNA transcripts yielded amplified TCR beta CDR3 regions. The HTBI set primed first-round TCR CDR3 RT-PCR. TCRdb re-called the multiplex PCR reads through MiXCR, storing one row per CDR3 protein. The sample consists of over 450,000 distinct CDR3 sequences, about 15% of them appearing once. The chain couples TRBV15 to TRBJ1-4; D is perhaps TRBD1 (5 bases). Sequenced material: blood. The receptor comes from a young woman with Graves' hyperthyroidism. Here the CDR3 reads CATSRDRGTSNEKLFF. CDR3 sequence (DNA): TGTGCCACCAGCAGAGATAGGGGTACGAGTAATGAAAAACTGTTTTTT.